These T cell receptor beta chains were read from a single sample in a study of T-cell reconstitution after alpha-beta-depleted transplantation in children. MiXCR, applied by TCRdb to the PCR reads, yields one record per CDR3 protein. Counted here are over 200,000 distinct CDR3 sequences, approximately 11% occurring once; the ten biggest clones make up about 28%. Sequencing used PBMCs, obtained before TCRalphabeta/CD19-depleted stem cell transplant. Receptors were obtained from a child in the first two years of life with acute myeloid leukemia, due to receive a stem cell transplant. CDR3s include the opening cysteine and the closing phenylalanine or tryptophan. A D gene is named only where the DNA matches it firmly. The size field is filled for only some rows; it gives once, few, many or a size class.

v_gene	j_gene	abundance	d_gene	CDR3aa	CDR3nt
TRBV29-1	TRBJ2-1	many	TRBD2	CSVEPTSGLYNEQFF	TGCAGCGTTGAGCCGACTAGCGGACTTTACAATGAGCAGTTCTTC
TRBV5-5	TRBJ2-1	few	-	CASSLVRRGGEQFF	TGTGCCAGCAGCTTGGTGCGGAGGGGCGGTGAGCAGTTCTTC
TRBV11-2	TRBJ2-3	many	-	CASSALREPYTQYF	TGTGCCAGCAGCGCTCTACGAGAACCATATACGCAGTATTTT
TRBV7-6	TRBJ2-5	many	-	CASSLGPSETQYF	TGTGCCAGCAGCTTAGGGCCCTCGGAGACCCAGTACTTC
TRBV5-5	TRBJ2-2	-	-	CASSRPGVGELLF	TGTGCCAGCAGCCGCCCTGGAGTCGGGGAGCTGCTTTTT
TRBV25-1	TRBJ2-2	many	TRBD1	CASSTYRGTGELFF	TGTGCCAGCAGTACTTACAGGGGAACCGGGGAGCTGTTTTTT
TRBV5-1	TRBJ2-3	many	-	CASSLEREDTQYF	TGCGCCAGCAGCTTGGAGCGAGAAGATACGCAGTATTTT
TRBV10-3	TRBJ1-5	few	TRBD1	CAISLDRASNQPQHF	TGTGCCATCAGCTTAGACAGGGCCAGCAATCAGCCCCAGCATTTT
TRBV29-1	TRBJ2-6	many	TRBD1	CSVAGDGQGVSGANVLTF	TGCAGCGTTGCAGGCGACGGACAGGGGGTTTCCGGGGCCAACGTCCTGACTTTC
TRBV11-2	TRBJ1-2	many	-	CASSAPWEAKYGYTF	TGTGCCAGCTCTGCCCCGTGGGAGGCTAAGTATGGCTACACCTTC
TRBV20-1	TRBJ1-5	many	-	CSANPPAASLGPQHF	TGCAGTGCCAATCCACCCGCGGCCTCCCTGGGGCCCCAGCATTTT
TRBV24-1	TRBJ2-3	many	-	CATSGPQGSTDTQYF	TGTGCCACCAGTGGTCCTCAGGGAAGTACAGATACGCAGTATTTT
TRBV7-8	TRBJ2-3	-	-	CASSQIDGGTQYF	TGTGCCAGCAGCCAAATCGACGGGGGAACGCAGTATTTT
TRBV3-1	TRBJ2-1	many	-	CASSPQTIGNEQFF	TGTGCCAGCAGCCCCCAGACTATTGGCAATGAGCAGTTCTTC
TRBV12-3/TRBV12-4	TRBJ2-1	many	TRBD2	CASLGIAGGGNEQFF	TGTGCCAGTTTGGGGATAGCGGGAGGAGGTAATGAGCAGTTCTTC
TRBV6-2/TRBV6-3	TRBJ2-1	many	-	CASSYAAGFLYNEQFF	TGTGCCAGCAGTTACGCCGCAGGATTCCTCTACAATGAGCAGTTCTTC
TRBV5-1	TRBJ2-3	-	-	CASSLQGWADTQYF	TGCGCCAGCAGTCTACAGGGATGGGCAGATACGCAGTATTTT
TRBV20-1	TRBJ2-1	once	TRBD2	CRGRGGRASGRRGNNEQFF	TGCAGGGGTAGAGGAGGGAGGGCTAGCGGGAGGAGAGGTAACAATGAGCAGTTCTTC
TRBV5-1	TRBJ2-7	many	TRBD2	CASSSAGTSTKEQYF	TGCGCCAGCAGCTCTGCCGGGACTAGCACAAAGGAGCAGTACTTC
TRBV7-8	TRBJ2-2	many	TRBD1	CASSPFWTGDDTGELFF	TGTGCCAGCAGCCCCTTTTGGACAGGGGATGACACCGGGGAGCTGTTTTTT
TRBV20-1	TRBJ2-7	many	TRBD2	CSASRIAGVDYEQYF	TGCAGTGCTAGCCGAATAGCGGGAGTAGATTACGAGCAGTACTTC
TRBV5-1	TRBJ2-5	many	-	CASRLQETQYF	TGCGCCAGCAGACTACAAGAGACCCAGTACTTC
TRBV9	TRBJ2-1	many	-	CASSVGGVGEQFF	TGTGCCAGCAGCGTAGGGGGGGTGGGTGAGCAGTTCTTC
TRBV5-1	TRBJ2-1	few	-	CASSPRGVDEQFF	TGCGCCAGCAGCCCGAGGGGGGTCGATGAGCAGTTCTTC
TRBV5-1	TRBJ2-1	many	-	CASSLIVGDEQFF	TGCGCCAGCAGCTTAATAGTGGGGGATGAGCAGTTCTTC
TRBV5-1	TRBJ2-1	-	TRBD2	CASRAGGLTEQFF	TGCGCCAGCAGGGCGGGAGGGCTCACTGAGCAGTTCTTC
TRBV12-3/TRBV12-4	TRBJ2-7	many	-	CASSLWDVRYEQYF	TGTGCCAGCAGTTTATGGGACGTACGCTACGAGCAGTACTTC
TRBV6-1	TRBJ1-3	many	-	CASRTWDSGNTIYF	TGTGCCAGCAGGACTTGGGACTCTGGAAACACCATATATTTT
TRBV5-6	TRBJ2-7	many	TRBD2	CASSLVGGRHLEQYF	TGTGCCAGCAGCTTGGTCGGCGGGAGGCACCTCGAGCAGTACTTC
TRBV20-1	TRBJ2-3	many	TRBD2	CSARDPRTSGGTDTQYF	TGCAGTGCTAGAGATCCCCGCACTAGCGGGGGCACAGATACGCAGTATTTT
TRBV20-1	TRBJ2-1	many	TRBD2	CSARPAGGTRDEQFF	TGCAGTGCTCGCCCAGCGGGAGGCACAAGGGATGAGCAGTTCTTC
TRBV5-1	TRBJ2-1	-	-	CVSSLANSLKGDEQFF	TGCGTCAGCAGCTTGGCCAACTCGCTCAAGGGGGATGAGCAGTTCTTC